Presented here are 26 T cell receptor beta chains from one specimen sequenced in a study of CD8+CD57+ T cells in acquired aplastic anemia. Genomic DNA acted as the template from which TCR beta VDJ combination and CDR3 sequence profiling were carried out. TCRdb redid the calling of the reads with MiXCR, one entry per CDR3 protein. The sample includes some 150,000 distinct CDR3 sequences, 71% of them seen just once. Whoever was chosen for sequencing had shown CD8+CD57+ cell expansion by flow cytometry. Source material: sorted CD4+, CD8+, or CD8+CD57+ T cells (not recorded which) from PBMCs. These receptor sequences come from a human donor with aplastic anemia.

V and J are TRBV12-5 and TRBJ1-5; weak D call: TRBD1 (6 bases). CDR3 length: 15 amino acids. Between the trimmed V and J ends, which lost 6 bases and 1 base, there was a span of 13 bases. Germline assignment: CDR1 LGHNT and CDR2 FRNRAP. The CDR3 region is CASGTTGWSNQPQHF. CDR3 sequence (DNA): TGTGCTAGTGGCACCACAGGGTGGAGCAATCAGCCCCAGCATTTT.

This clonotype was found many times. V is TRBV7-9 and J is TRBJ1-2, with a weak D call TRBD1 (5 bases). The CDR3 consists of 14 residues. The V gene lost 1 base and the J gene lost 6 bases, with 12 bases spanning the gap. Germline CDR1 reads SEHNR; CDR2 reads FQNEAQ (reference sequence). CDR3 DNA: TGTGCCAGCAGCTTAGTTATCGCGGGGGATGGCTACACCTTC. Amino acid sequence: CASSLVIAGDGYTF.

With respect to this clonotype: The junction does not match germline at one end; this may be a read error. The chain recombines TRBV6-4 with TRBJ2-5, with 8 bases aligning to TRBD2. Per germline, CDR1 MRHNA and CDR2 SNTAGT. CDR3 length: 17 amino acids. CDR3 amino acids: CASSDTSGGLESEAQYF. The CDR3 DNA follows: TGTGCCAGCAGTGACACCAGCGGGGGACTAGAGTCAGAGGCCCAGTACTTC.

The sample holds a few counts of this clonotype. At one end, the junction sequence differs from germline, possibly due to a read error. The CDR3, as DNA: TGTGCCACCAGTGACGGGTTAGCGGTTACTAGCACAGATACACAGTATTTT. Amino acid sequence: CATSDGLAVTSTDTQYF. The V and J genes are TRBV24-1 and TRBJ2-3, with D tentatively TRBD2 (6 bases). CDR3 size: 17 residues. Germline V gives CDR1 KGHDR, CDR2 SFDVKD.

This chain joins TRBV10-3 and TRBJ1-1; D is undetermined. Germline V gene lookup returns CDR1 ENHRY and CDR2 SYGVKD. The CDR3 totals 16 residues. The V and J ends lost 3 bases and 7 bases respectively, with 21 bases between them. CDR3 amino acids: CAISEEVNSQNDEAFF. The CDR3 nucleotides are TGTGCCATCAGTGAAGAAGTAAACAGCCAGAACGATGAAGCTTTCTTT.

The rearrangement uses TRBV12-3 or TRBV12-4 and TRBJ1-5; D is unresolved. Trimming took 5 bases from V and 4 from J, leaving 9 bases between them. The CDR3 is 13 amino acids. The CDR3 sequence is CASSGEGNQPQHF. CDR3 in DNA: TGTGCCAGCAGTGGGGAGGGAAATCAGCCCCAGCATTTT.

This clonotype was picked up one time. The chain links TRBV6-5 to TRBJ1-1, with no clear D. This CDR3 is built from 13 residues. In germline, CDR1 is MNHEY, CDR2 SVGAGI. V lost 8 bases, J lost 2 bases, and 12 bases lay in between. CDR3 amino acids: CASLGRFNTEAFF. CDR3 nucleotides: TGTGCCAGCTTAGGGCGATTTAACACTGAAGCTTTCTTT.

V is TRBV7-9 and J is TRBJ1-5; 7 bases are a match to TRBD1. This CDR3 is 12 amino acids long. CDR1 is SEHNR, CDR2 FQNEAQ, per germline (reference sequence). Germline trimming cut 5 bases from V and 5 bases from J; bases unmatched to any gene: 0. Written as DNA, the CDR3 is TGTGCCAGCAGCACAGGGGATCAGCCCCAGCATTTT. This encodes CASSTGDQPQHF.

The gene calls are TRBV10-2 and TRBJ1-1, with D uncertain. This CDR3 is 15 amino acids long. V gave up 2 bases and J gave up 3 bases, with 13 bases separating them. The V gene's germline CDR1 is WSHSY and CDR2 SAAADI. CDR3 protein: CASSEEGFQDTEAFF. CDR3 in DNA: TGCGCCAGCAGTGAGGAGGGATTCCAGGACACTGAAGCTTTCTTT.

The chain couples TRBV24-1 to TRBJ2-7; 8 positions match TRBD2. Germline V gene sequence: CDR1 KGHDR, CDR2 SFDVKD. The CDR3 totals 13 residues. The ends lost 7 bases at V and 0 bases at J; junction bases unmatched: 1. CDR3 sequence: CATRGTSSYEQYF. As DNA, the CDR3 is TGTGCCACCAGAGGGACTAGCTCCTACGAGCAGTACTTC.

This clonotype was counted a single time. The rearrangement links TRBV15 to TRBJ1-4; perhaps TRBD1 as D (6 bases). Trimming shortened V by 4 bases and J by 8 bases, and 17 bases separated the two germline ends. The CDR3 contains 15 residues. The germline V gene encodes CDR1 LNHNV and CDR2 YYDKDF (reference sequence). The CDR3 loop reads CATSMTAGELEKLFF. The CDR3 nucleotides are TGTGCCACCAGCATGACGGCAGGGGAGTTGGAAAAACTGTTTTTT.

V and J are TRBV15 and TRBJ2-3, with unresolved D. CDR1 LNHNV and CDR2 YYDKDF come from the germline V gene (reference sequence). Trimming took off 0 bases at V and 0 bases at J, with 7 bases between the two ends. This CDR3 has 15 residues. In DNA, the CDR3 is TGTGCCACCAGCAGAGAGGCAGGCAGCACAGATACGCAGTATTTT. This gives the protein CATSREAGSTDTQYF.

The chain recombines TRBV2 with TRBJ2-7; D is ambiguous. CDR3 size: 11 residues. Trimming stripped 5 bases from V and 3 bases from J, with 5 bases between. Germline V CDR1 and CDR2: SNHLY, FYNNEI. For the CDR3, the DNA is TGTGCCAGCAGTCTAATCTACGAGCAGTACTTC. Translation gives CASSLIYEQYF.

This clonotype is a singleton in its sample. The CDR3: CASSLSKEQFF. The CDR3 DNA follows: TGCGCCAGCAGCCTGTCTAAAGAGCAGTTCTTC. This chain joins TRBV5-1 and TRBJ2-1; D uncertain. The CDR3 runs 11 residues. V was cut by 4 bases and J by 10 bases, with 9 bases left in between. Per the germline V gene, CDR1 is SGHRS and CDR2 is YFSETQ.

The V call is TRBV15, the J call TRBJ1-4; 7 bases are shared with TRBD1. Looked up from germline, CDR1 is LNHNV and CDR2 is YYDKDF (reference sequence). The CDR3 is 15 residues long. J lost 12 bases, V lost 0 bases, and 10 bases had no gene match. CDR3 region: CATSREWGPGTELFF. The CDR3 DNA sequence: TGTGCCACCAGCAGAGAGTGGGGACCCGGGACAGAACTGTTTTTT.

The table lists this clonotype with many counts. The chain couples TRBV6-1 to TRBJ1-1, with 8 bases identical to TRBD1. The ends lost 6 bases at V and 1 base at J; junction bases unmatched: 7. The CDR3 has 15 residues. CDR1 is MNHNS and CDR2 is SASEGT in the germline V gene. The CDR3 loop is CASSESGQGNTEAFF. CDR3 DNA sequence: TGTGCCAGCAGCGAAAGCGGACAGGGGAACACTGAAGCTTTCTTT.

V is TRBV3-1 and J is TRBJ2-5, with D perhaps TRBD2 (6 bases). The germline V and J ends were trimmed by 4 bases and 5 bases, with 14 bases remaining between them. This CDR3 spans 14 amino acids. Germline loops: CDR1 LGHDT, CDR2 YNNKEL (reference sequence). CDR3 nucleotides: TGTGCCAGCAGCCGCCGGGACTTTGCGGAGACCCAGTACTTC. This gives the protein CASSRRDFAETQYF.

This clonotype was seen at least ten times. V usage is TRBV24-1 and J usage is TRBJ2-5; 7 bases fit TRBD2. The CDR3 loop spans 15 amino acids. In germline, CDR1 is KGHDR, CDR2 SFDVKD. J was trimmed by 4 bases and V by 1 base; bases with no gene match: 5. CDR3 in amino acids: CATSDFGLESETQYF. The CDR3 coding sequence is TGTGCCACCAGTGATTTCGGACTAGAGTCAGAGACCCAGTACTTC.

V and J are TRBV5-1 and TRBJ1-2; D is ambiguous. Germline CDR1 SGHRS, CDR2 YFSETQ. V was clipped by 0 bases and J by 8 bases, with 8 bases between them. This CDR3 has 12 amino acids. For the CDR3, the DNA is TGCGCCAGCAGCTTGGACGGATGGGGCTACACCTTC. This sequence encodes CASSLDGWGYTF.

The chain carries TRBV7-8 and TRBJ1-6; D is unclear. Trimming stripped 1 base from V and 0 bases from J, with 4 bases between. Germline values: CDR1 SGHVS, CDR2 FQNEAQ. The CDR3 is made up of 15 amino acids. The CDR3 DNA sequence: TGTGCCAGCAGCTTAGTTAACTCCTATAATTCACCCCTCCACTTT. It encodes CASSLVNSYNSPLHF. The full variable domain, with the rest looked up from reference TRBV7-8 and TRBJ1-6, is GAGVSQSPRYKVAKRGQDVALRCDPISGHVSLFWYQQALGQGPEFLTYFQNEAQLDKSGLPSDRFFAERPEGSVSTLKIQRTQQEDSAVYLCASSLVNSYNSPLHFGNGTRLTVT.

V usage is TRBV20-1 and J usage is TRBJ2-1; D gene ambiguous. The CDR3 spans 12 residues. The germline gives CDR1 DFQATT, CDR2 SNEGSKA (reference sequence). V lost 1 base, J lost 7 bases, and 8 bases lay in between. CDR3 residues: CSARGSGNEQFF. DNA for the CDR3: TGCAGTGCTAGAGGATCCGGGAATGAGCAGTTCTTC.

This chain connects TRBV7-9 to TRBJ1-5; possible D gene TRBD1, 5 bases. V lost 1 base, J lost 8 bases, and 15 bases lay in between. The germline CDR1 and CDR2 sequences are SEHNR and FQNEAQ (reference sequence). The CDR3 extends over 15 amino acids. Here the CDR3 reads CASSLGVSLGEPQHF. The DNA for the CDR3 is TGTGCCAGCAGCTTAGGAGTTTCTCTAGGGGAGCCCCAGCATTTT.

The chain has TRBV29-1 and TRBJ1-1; TRBD1 agrees at 7 bases. Germline V gene lookup returns CDR1 SQVTM and CDR2 ANQGSEA. J was trimmed by 8 bases and V by 4 bases; bases with no gene match: 1. CDR3 size: 10 residues. CDR3 sequence: CSVGGQEAFF. The CDR3 DNA follows: TGCAGCGTTGGGGGACAGGAAGCTTTCTTT. The full variable domain, in which reference TRBV29-1 and TRBJ1-1 provide the parts outside the CDR3, is SAVISQKPSRDICQRGTSLTIQCQVDSQVTMMFWYRQQPGQSLTLIATANQGSEATYESGFVIDKFPISRPNLTFSTLTVSNMSPEDSSIYLCSVGGQEAFFGQGTRLTVV.

The V and J genes are TRBV10-3 and TRBJ1-2; tentative D call: TRBD1 (6 bases). This CDR3 is 12 amino acids long. V lost 10 bases and J 2 bases, leaving 11 bases between the germline ends. In germline, CDR1 is ENHRY, CDR2 SYGVKD. CDR3 in amino acids: CATAGTNYGYTF. DNA of the CDR3: TGTGCCACGGCCGGGACAAACTATGGCTACACCTTC.

The CDR3 DNA reads as TGCGCCAGCAGCCAAGACCCGGGGGCTGGGGCCAACGTCCTGACTTTC. This sequence encodes CASSQDPGAGANVLTF. The chain is built from TRBV4-3 and TRBJ2-6; D perhaps matches TRBD2 (6 bases). CDR1 is LGHNA and CDR2 is YSLEER in the germline V gene. The CDR3 has 16 residues. The V end lost 0 bases, the J end lost 2 bases, and 8 bases lay between the germline ends.

The rearrangement uses TRBV7-6 and TRBJ2-5; a possible D gene is TRBD2 (5 bases). TRBJ2-1 matches the DNA end more closely, so the J call is doubtful. Germline CDR1 and CDR2: SGHVS and FNYEAQ. The length of the CDR3 is 14 residues. CDR3: CASSLGLASNEQFF. The CDR3 DNA is TGTGCCAGCAGCTTAGGCCTAGCAAGCAATGAGCAGTTCTTC.